These 4 T cell receptor beta chains came from one sample sequenced in a study of CD8 T cells in ankylosing spondylitis. TCRdb recomputed calls from the 5' RACE reads with MiXCR, one row per CDR3 protein. Here the sample spans fewer than 450,000 distinct CDR3 sequences, 17% being singletons. Study-wide findings and caveats: Apparently characteristic of ankylosing spondylitis blood was a TCR beta motif (under ten highly homologous variants).

Their antigen targets remain unknown. The sequenced sample was blood, either unsorted or a sorted T cell fraction (not recorded which). The receptors originated from a male donor with ankylosing spondylitis.

This clonotype has ten or more counts. In nucleotides, the CDR3 is TGTGCCAGCAATGCCCTTCGGGGAAACACCGGGGAGCTGTTTTTT. Translated: CASNALRGNTGELFF. The chain uses TRBV11-2 and TRBJ2-2; possibly TRBD2 for D (5 bases). The CDR3 consists of 15 residues. V was pared by 7 bases and J by 2 bases, with 14 bases between. Germline V gene data show CDR1 as SGHAT and CDR2 as FQNNGV.

V gene TRBV5-1 combines with J gene TRBJ2-6; the D is unclear. The CDR3 consists of 15 residues. Germline CDR1 reads SGHRS; CDR2 reads YFSETQ. V lost 4 bases, J lost 0 bases, and 8 bases lay in between. CDR3: CASSAYTSGANVLTF. The CDR3 coding sequence is TGCGCCAGCAGCGCTTACACCTCTGGGGCCAACGTCCTGACTTTC.

This clonotype was observed a handful of times. The chain combines TRBV20-1 with TRBJ2-5, with 8 bases identical to TRBD1. V trimming: 6 bases; J trimming: 5 bases; junction bases outside the gene matches: 5. The length of the CDR3 is 12 residues. The germline V gene encodes CDR1 DFQATT and CDR2 SNEGSKA (reference sequence). This chain's CDR3 is CSAPGGRETQYF. CDR3 bases: TGCAGTGCGCCAGGGGGCCGGGAGACCCAGTACTTC.

The chain carries TRBV9 and TRBJ2-2; no clear D. The germline V and J ends were trimmed by 3 bases and 2 bases, with 5 bases remaining between them. The CDR3 length is 13 residues. CDR1 is SGDLS and CDR2 is YYNGEE in the germline V gene. The CDR3 reads CASSARNTGELFF. The CDR3 region has the DNA TGTGCCAGCAGCGCCCGAAACACCGGGGAGCTGTTTTTT.